The sequence of this TCR beta chain was determined in a study of T cell responses to AZD1222 COVID-19 vaccine. The CDR3 covers 17 residues. Germline-derived CDR1 and CDR2 are MDHEN and SYDVKM. Germline trimming cut 6 bases from V and 1 base from J; bases unmatched to any gene: 6. Sequencing was performed with immunoSEQ multiplex PCR; in TCRdb, only in-frame clones are kept and a portion is missing. The sample has more than 75,000 clones, approximately 90% seen once. As to this clone: Its target is not known.

Whole-study findings and limits: Baseline seropositivity characterized only six AZD1222 recipients.

The rearrangement links TRBV28 to TRBJ2-2; 12 bases are shared with TRBD2. This TCR was sampled from an adult in good health. The sequencing here drew on peripheral blood, taken on day 0 of AZD1222 vaccination. CDR3 coding DNA: TGTGCCAGCAGGGACCCGGGACTAGCGGGGAACACCGGGGAGCTGTTTTTT. Its translation: CASRDPGLAGNTGELFF.